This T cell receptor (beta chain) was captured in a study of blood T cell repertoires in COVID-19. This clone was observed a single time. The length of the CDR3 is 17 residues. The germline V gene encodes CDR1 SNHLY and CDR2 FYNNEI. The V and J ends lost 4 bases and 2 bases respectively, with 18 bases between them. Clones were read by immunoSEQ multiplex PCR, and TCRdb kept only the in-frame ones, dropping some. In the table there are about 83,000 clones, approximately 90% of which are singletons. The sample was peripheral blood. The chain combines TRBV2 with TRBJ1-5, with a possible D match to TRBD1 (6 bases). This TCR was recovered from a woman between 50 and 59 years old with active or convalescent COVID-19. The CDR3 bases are TGTGCCAGCAGTGCCCATCCCCAGGGGTCGGGCAATCAGCCCCAGCATTTT. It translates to CASSAHPQGSGNQPQHF.